Listed below are T cell receptor beta chains from one sample, sequenced in a study of T cells after posttransplantation cyclophosphamide. This table comes from immunoSEQ multiplex PCR, and its TCRdb copy is limited to in-frame clones, with some not included. In the table there are 6,000 to 8,000 clones, more than 75% of which are singletons. Sequenced material: PBMCs, taken after allogeneic stem cell transplant with posttransplant cyclophosphamide. These receptors were collected from a female patient aged 45-65 years who received an allogeneic stem cell transplant from a related donor, was CMV-positive, and had no GVHD. A share of the T cells may be of graft donor origin. CDR3s include the opening cysteine and the closing phenylalanine or tryptophan. D genes are given only for firm matches. The listing skips clone size in some rows; elsewhere it reads once, few, many or a size class.

TRBJ2-3 | - | 14 | - | TRBV6-1 | TGTGCCAGCAGTGATGAGCGGCGAGGGGATACGCAGTATTTT | CASSDERRGDTQYF
TRBJ2-3 | - | 15 | TRBD2 | TRBV5-4 | TGTGCCACGTCCCAAGGGGGACTAGCGTTGGATACGCAGTATTTT | CATSQGGLALDTQYF
TRBJ2-5 | - | 13 | TRBD2 | TRBV2 | TGTGCCAGCAGCGCCCTAGCGGAAGAGACCCAGTACTTC | CASSALAEETQYF
TRBJ1-1 | large | 12 | TRBD1 | TRBV27 | TGTGCCAGCAGTTCACAGGGGAAGGAAGCTTTCTTT | CASSSQGKEAFF
TRBJ2-7 | - | 15 | - | TRBV7-8 | TGTGCCAGCAGCCTCCGGACACAGAAATCCTACGAGCAGTACTTC | CASSLRTQKSYEQYF
TRBJ2-1 | - | 14 | TRBD2 | TRBV7-3 | TGTGCCAGCAGCTTAACCGGGAGGGAGTATGAGCAGTTCTTC | CASSLTGREYEQFF
TRBJ2-6 | - | 18 | - | TRBV4-1 | TGCGCCAGCAGCCAAAGGGACAGCCGGGCGGGGGGGGCCAACGTCCTGACTTTC | CASSQRDSRAGGANVLTF
TRBJ1-2 | - | 17 | - | TRBV9 | TGTGCCAGCAGCGTAGAAGGCCGCTTCGCAGGGGACTATGGCTACACCTTC | CASSVEGRFAGDYGYTF
TRBJ1-2 | once | 12 | - | TRBV11-2 | TGTGCCAGCAGCTTGATGAACTCCGGCTACACCTTC | CASSLMNSGYTF
TRBJ1-6 | - | 15 | TRBD1 | TRBV4-2 | TGTGCCAGCAGCCAACAAACAGGGGAAAATTCCCCCCTCCACTTT | CASSQQTGENSPLHF
TRBJ1-3 | - | 17 | TRBD1 | TRBV5-6 | TGTGCCAGCAGCGAAACTCCCGGGACAGGGAAAAGAAACACCATATATTTT | CASSETPGTGKRNTIYF
TRBJ2-7 | - | 12 | - | TRBV18 | TGTGCCAGCTCACCGGGCGAGGGCGAGCAGTACTTC | CASSPGEGEQYF
TRBJ1-5 | - | 15 | - | TRBV4-1 | TGCGCCAGCAGCCAAGAAGCTAACGATAATCAGCCCCAGCATTTT | CASSQEANDNQPQHF
TRBJ1-1 | once | 14 | - | TRBV19 | TGTGCCAGTAGTATAGTAGCTCAGAACACTGAAGCTTTCTTT | CASSIVAQNTEAFF
TRBJ2-1 | - | 17 | - | TRBV5-1 | TGCGCCAGCAGCTCGTCCGGGAGCGGAATCTCCTACAATGAGCAGTTCTTC | CASSSSGSGISYNEQFF
TRBJ2-7 | - | 15 | TRBD2 | TRBV5-8 | TGTGCCAGCAGCTCACCCGGGACTATCACCTACGAGCAGTACTTC | CASSSPGTITYEQYF
TRBJ1-6 | - | 14 | - | TRBV9 | TGTGCCAGCAGCGCAGGGACTTCATATTCACCCCTCCACTTT | CASSAGTSYSPLHF
TRBJ2-3 | few | 17 | - | TRBV18 | TGTGCCAGCTCACCACGGTCGTTGGGACTTCTCACAGATACGCAGTATTTT | CASSPRSLGLLTDTQYF
TRBJ2-7 | - | 14 | - | TRBV6-5 | TGTGCCAGTCGAATCCAACTTGGAGACTACGAGCAGTACTTC | CASRIQLGDYEQYF
TRBJ2-1 | - | 15 | TRBD2 | TRBV6-1 | TGTGCCAGCAGTGACCGGACTAGCGGGATCAATGAGCAGTTCTTC | CASSDRTSGINEQFF
TRBJ2-7 | - | 14 | - | TRBV5-1 | TGCGCCAGCAGTCGGACAGCCCTTGGCTACGAGCAGTACTTC | CASSRTALGYEQYF
TRBJ2-3 | - | 13 | TRBD2 | TRBV19 | TGTGCCAATCCCTGGCGGGAGGGCCCCGCGCAGTATTTT | CANPWREGPAQYF
TRBJ2-7 | - | 12 | TRBD1 | TRBV2 | TGTGCCAGCAGGGGACAGGGTCTCGAGCAGTACTTC | CASRGQGLEQYF
TRBJ2-5 | - | 13 | - | TRBV7-8 | TGTGCCAGCAGTTTACAGGGTTTGGAGACCCAGTACTTC | CASSLQGLETQYF
TRBJ1-2 | - | 13 | - | TRBV5-6 | TGTGCCAGCAACAGCCGCACTAACTATGGCTACACCTTC | CASNSRTNYGYTF
TRBJ2-1 | - | 13 | - | TRBV7-2 | TGTGCCCGACGACTTCCCCCCTACAATGAGCAGTTCTTC | CARRLPPYNEQFF
TRBJ1-3 | - | 16 | TRBD1 | TRBV30 | TGTGCCTGGAGCAGAGAGACAGGGCACAGTGGAAACACCATATATTTT | CAWSRETGHSGNTIYF
TRBJ2-3 | - | 18 | TRBD2 | TRBV5-4 | TGTGCCAGCAGCCGGGGACTAGCGGGAGGGCCTCGCACAGATACGCAGTATTTT | CASSRGLAGGPRTDTQYF
TRBJ1-2 | few | 11 | - | TRBV10-3 | TGTGCCATCCTGGGGGGTTATGGCTACACCTTC | CAILGGYGYTF
TRBJ2-3 | once | 11 | - | TRBV11-2 | TGTGCCAGCAGCTCGAGGGATACGCAGTATTTT | CASSSRDTQYF
TRBJ2-7 | - | 19 | TRBD1 | TRBV7-6 | TGTGCCAGCAGCCCTGCCGGGACAGGGGAAGTCCCCATCTCCTACGAGCAGTACTTC | CASSPAGTGEVPISYEQYF
TRBJ1-5 | - | 16 | TRBD1 | TRBV5-4 | TGTGCCAGCAGCTTGGGGGGACAGGGTGGCAATCAGCCCCAGCATTTT | CASSLGGQGGNQPQHF
TRBJ2-7 | large | 12 | - | TRBV5-1 | TGCGCCAGCAGCCCGGGAACCTACGAGCAGTACTTC | CASSPGTYEQYF
TRBJ2-1 | - | 18 | - | TRBV5-1 | TGCGCCAGCAGCGAAAGGACAGTGGCCTTTGGTTTTAACAATGAGCAGTTCTTC | CASSERTVAFGFNNEQFF
TRBJ1-4 | - | 16 | - | TRBV7-9 | TGTGCCAGCAGCTTAGCGTCTGGGGCCGGCGGTGGAAAACTGTTTTTT | CASSLASGAGGGKLFF
TRBJ2-3 | - | 16 | - | TRBV9 | TGTGCCAGCAGCCAAGTTGGGTGGACTAGCACAGATACGCAGTATTTT | CASSQVGWTSTDTQYF
TRBJ1-2 | - | 14 | - | TRBV7-2 | TGTGCCAGCAGCTTCGGAGGGGATAATGGCGGCTACACCTTC | CASSFGGDNGGYTF
TRBJ1-1 | once | 15 | - | TRBV7-2 | TGTGCCAGCAGCTCCCAGACAGGATGGGACACTGAAGCTTTCTTT | CASSSQTGWDTEAFF
TRBJ1-1 | - | 14 | TRBD1 | TRBV5-4 | TGTGCCAGCAGCCGGGGACAGGGGAACACTGAAGCTTTCTTT | CASSRGQGNTEAFF
TRBJ2-3 | - | 14 | - | TRBV6-6 | TGTGCCAGTAAGATGGGACTCGGGCAAGATACGCAGTATTTT | CASKMGLGQDTQYF
TRBJ1-4 | - | 14 | - | TRBV5-4 | TGTGCCAGCAGCTTGGGGGCCGACTACGAAAAACTGTTTTTT | CASSLGADYEKLFF
TRBJ1-2 | - | 15 | - | TRBV13 | - | CASSSSGGRGYGYTF
TRBJ2-7 | - | 17 | - | TRBV5-6 | TGTGCCAGCAGCATGAGGCCCCTGGCGGGGCCGACCTACGAGCAGTACTTC | CASSMRPLAGPTYEQYF
TRBJ2-7 | - | 14 | - | TRBV7-8 | TGTGCCAGCAGCCCCAACCCGACAGTCTACGAGCAGTACTTC | CASSPNPTVYEQYF
TRBJ1-2 | few | 14 | TRBD1 | TRBV6-1 | TGTGCCAGCAGTGACAGACAGGGGGACTATGGCTACACCTTC | CASSDRQGDYGYTF
TRBJ2-1 | - | 17 | TRBD2 | TRBV19 | TGTGCCAGTAGGCCGCTGGGAGCGGGGGCGCGGCGAAATGAGCAGTTCTTC | CASRPLGAGARRNEQFF
TRBJ2-1 | - | 15 | TRBD1 | TRBV29-1 | TGCAGCGTTGCCCCCGGACAGGGGTTATACAATGAGCAGTTCTTC | CSVAPGQGLYNEQFF
TRBJ2-1 | few | 18 | - | TRBV6-1 | TGTGCCAGCAGTGAGCTAGGTAAATGGGGGGGCGGCTACGATGAGCAGTTCTTC | CASSELGKWGGGYDEQFF
TRBJ2-3 | - | 13 | TRBD1 | TRBV7-9 | TGTGCCAGCAGTACACAGGGGAAAGATACGCAGTATTTT | CASSTQGKDTQYF
TRBJ2-1 | - | 16 | TRBD1 | TRBV5-1 | TGCGCCAGCAGCCTAGAACCGGGACAGGGGGTTGATGAGCAGTTCTTC | CASSLEPGQGVDEQFF
TRBJ2-7 | - | 15 | TRBD2 | TRBV6-1 | TGTGCCAGCAGTGAAGGGGTTAGCGGGACCTACGAGCAGTACTTC | CASSEGVSGTYEQYF